The next 3 T cell receptor beta chains were all read from a single sample in a study of blood T cell repertoires in COVID-19. Sequencing used immunoSEQ multiplex PCR; TCRdb keeps in-frame clones, though not all of them. This sample carries 140,000 or so clones, more than 65% of them seen once, and the ten largest clones take 4.2%. The sample consisted of peripheral blood. These receptors all come from a man aged 60-69 years with acute or convalescent COVID-19.

The V and J genes are TRBV5-1 and TRBJ2-3; 10 positions agree with TRBD2. With 0 bases clipped from V and 4 bases from J, the junction kept 8 bases outside the gene matches. CDR1 is SGHRS, CDR2 YFSETQ, per germline. The CDR3 contains 17 residues. This CDR3 is CASSLGLAGVGPDTQYF. The CDR3 DNA is TGCGCCAGCAGCTTGGGGCTAGCGGGAGTGGGGCCAGATACGCAGTATTTT.

The chain employs TRBV7-3 and TRBJ2-2; 13 nucleotides match TRBD2. CDR1 and CDR2 (germline): SGHTA, FQGTGA. J was trimmed by 7 bases and V by 5 bases; bases with no gene match: 4. This CDR3 spans 15 amino acids. CDR3: CASSPGLAGVGELFF. CDR3 DNA: TGTGCCAGCAGCCCAGGACTAGCGGGAGTCGGGGAGCTGTTTTTT.

The chain carries TRBV15 and TRBJ1-4; 7 nucleotides match TRBD1. Germline values: CDR1 LNHNV, CDR2 YYDKDF (reference sequence). CDR3 length: 15 amino acids. V lost 9 bases and J lost 3; bases outside the gene matches: 10. CDR3 amino acids: CATGPFGTANEKLFF. The CDR3, as DNA: TGTGCCACGGGCCCTTTCGGGACAGCTAATGAAAAACTGTTTTTT.